The clone carrying this TCR beta chain came up many times. The target antigen is unknown. This entry is derived from a study of regulatory T cells in long-lasting Graves disease. Sequencing libraries for TCR beta were prepared with iRepertoire HTBI primers and Arm-PCR of CDR3 regions. One entry per CDR3 protein, called by TCRdb with MiXCR from the multiplex PCR reads. The sample has roughly 560,000 distinct CDR3 sequences, 9.5% to 15% seen once. Regarding time point: newly diagnosed GD, antithyroid drugs for less than 3 months. PBMCs were the source of the RNA used for TCR sequencing. Study conclusions and caveats: Among persistent patients, a larger number of public clonotypes were shared (over 2,500) than among newly diagnosed patients (about 1,000).

Trimming pared 1 base from V and 6 bases from J, leaving 12 bases between. Germline V gives CDR1 SGHAT, CDR2 FQNNGV. The CDR3 is 15 residues long. The same data also contributed to another study, on T cells in Graves' hyperthyroidism and ophthalmopathy. This second study notes: Patients showing uncontrolled infection, other autoimmune disease, pregnancy or lactation were ineligible. Primed by the HTBI set, a first-round RT-PCR was run on the TCR CDR3.

This receptor was identified in a woman aged 25 to 39 with Graves disease. The chain couples TRBV11-2 to TRBJ1-4; perhaps TRBD1 as D (5 bases). Sequenced material: peripheral blood mononuclear cells (PBMCs), taken at new diagnosis, from a patient treated with antithyroid drugs. The CDR3 nucleotides are TGTGCCAGCAGCTTAGGCTACAGGCGATATGAAAAACTGTTTTTT. Residues: CASSLGYRRYEKLFF.